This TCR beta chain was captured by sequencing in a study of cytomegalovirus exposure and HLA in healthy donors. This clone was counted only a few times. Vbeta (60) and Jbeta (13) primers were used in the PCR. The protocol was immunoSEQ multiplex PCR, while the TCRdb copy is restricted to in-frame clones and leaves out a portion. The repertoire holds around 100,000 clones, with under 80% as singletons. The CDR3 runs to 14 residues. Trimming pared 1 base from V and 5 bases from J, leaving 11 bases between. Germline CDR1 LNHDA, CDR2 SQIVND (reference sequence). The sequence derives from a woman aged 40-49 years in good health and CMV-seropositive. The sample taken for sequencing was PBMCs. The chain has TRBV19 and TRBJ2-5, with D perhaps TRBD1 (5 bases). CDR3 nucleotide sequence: TGTGCCAGTAGTATAGGGCAGGGTGGGGAGACCCAGTACTTC. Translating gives CASSIGQGGETQYF. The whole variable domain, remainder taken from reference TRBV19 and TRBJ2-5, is DGGITQSPKYLFRKEGQNVTLSCEQNLNHDAMYWYRQDPGQGLRLIYYSQIVNDFQKGDIAEGYSVSREKKESFPLTVTSAQKNPTAFYLCASSIGQGGETQYFGPGTRLLVL.